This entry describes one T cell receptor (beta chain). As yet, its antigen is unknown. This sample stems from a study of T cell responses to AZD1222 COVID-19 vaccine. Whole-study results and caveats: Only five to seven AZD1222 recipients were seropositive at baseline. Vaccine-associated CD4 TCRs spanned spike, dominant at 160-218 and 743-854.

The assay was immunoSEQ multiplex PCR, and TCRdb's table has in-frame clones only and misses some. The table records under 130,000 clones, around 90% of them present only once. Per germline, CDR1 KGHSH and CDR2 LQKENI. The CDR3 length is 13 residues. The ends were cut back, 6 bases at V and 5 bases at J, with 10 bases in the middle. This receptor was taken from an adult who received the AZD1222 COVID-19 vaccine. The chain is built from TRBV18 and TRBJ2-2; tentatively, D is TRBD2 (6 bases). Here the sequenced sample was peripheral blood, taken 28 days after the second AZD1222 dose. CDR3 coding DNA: TGTGCCAGCTCTCAAGGGACTACCGGGGAGCTGTTTTTT. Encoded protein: CASSQGTTGELFF.